What follows are 7 T cell receptor beta chains derived from one specimen sequenced in a study of Graves' ophthalmopathy and Graves' hyperthyroidism. Amplified TCR beta CDR3 regions were obtained using RNA transcripts as template. In the first round, RT-PCR was carried out with HTBI primers, and a multiplex PCR formed the second round. TCRdb itself ran the multiplex PCR reads through MiXCR, one entry per CDR3 protein. The sample has approximately 1.2 million distinct CDR3 sequences, about two fifths seen once. The source material was peripheral blood or thyroid tissue (not recorded which). The receptors originated from an adult man with Graves' hyperthyroidism.

This clonotype has at least ten counts. The V call is TRBV10-2, the J call TRBJ2-7, with D possibly TRBD1 on 5 matching bases. Per the germline V gene, CDR1 is WSHSY and CDR2 is SAAADI. V was pared by 0 bases and J by 2 bases, with 8 bases between. The CDR3 contains 14 residues. CDR3 DNA sequence: TGCGCCAGCAGTGAGTCGGGGCGTACCTACGAGCAGTACTTC. It encodes CASSESGRTYEQYF.

This clonotype was seen at least ten times. The DNA of the CDR3 is TGCGCCAGCAGGCTCGGGGTTGGGTTCTACGAGCAGTACTTC. Encoded protein: CASRLGVGFYEQYF. The chain combines TRBV5-1 with TRBJ2-7, with a possible D match to TRBD2 (5 bases). Trimming removed 5 bases at V and 3 bases at J, with 15 bases between. The CDR3 runs 14 residues. The germline V gene has CDR1 SGHRS and CDR2 YFSETQ. The full variable domain, rest sourced from reference TRBV5-1 and TRBJ2-7, is KAGVTQTPRYLIKTRGQQVTLSCSPISGHRSVSWYQQTPGQGLQFLFEYFSETQRNKGNFPGRFSGRQFSNSRSEMNVSTLELGDSALYLCASRLGVGFYEQYFGPGTRLTVT.

The chain uses TRBV29-1 and TRBJ2-3; 8 nucleotides agree with TRBD2. Trimming removed 6 bases from V and 6 bases from J; junction bases left unmatched: 14. The CDR3 contains 15 residues. Germline CDR1 is SQVTM and CDR2 is ANQGSEA. CDR3 protein: CSVWGLAGSVDTQYF. CDR3 coding DNA: TGCAGCGTATGGGGGCTAGCGGGCTCGGTGGATACGCAGTATTTT.

To note about this clonotype: A much larger clone lies one base from this, so it may be a read error. The genes are TRBV7-9 and TRBJ1-3; TRBD1 is a possible D gene (5 bases). Trimming removed 5 bases at V and 4 bases at J, with 9 bases between. The CDR3 extends over 13 amino acids. Germline CDR1 reads SEHNR; CDR2 reads FQNEAQ (reference sequence). CDR3 nucleotides: TGTGCCAGCAGCAGGGGCATGGGAAACACCATATATTTT. Encoded protein: CASSRGMGNTIYF.

This clonotype was detected ten times or more. Relative to the germline gene, one junction end is altered; a read error may explain this. The V call is TRBV10-3, the J call TRBJ1-5; no firm D call. Per the germline V gene, CDR1 is ENHRY and CDR2 is SYGVKD. This CDR3 comprises 13 residues. The CDR3 reads CASSGRWNQPQHF. The CDR3 region has the DNA TGTGCCAGCAGTGGCCGGTGGAATCAGCCCCAGCATTTT.

For this clonotype: A much larger clone differs from this one at a single base, so this may be a read error. The rearrangement uses TRBV10-3 and TRBJ1-6; 7 bases are a match to TRBD1. V lost 2 bases, J lost 7 bases, and 2 bases stayed unmatched. The CDR3 runs to 14 residues. The V gene's germline CDR1 is ENHRY and CDR2 SYGVKD. CDR3 protein: CAISEPQGNSPLHF. In DNA, the CDR3 is TGTGCCATCAGTGAGCCACAGGGGAATTCACCCCTCCACTTT.

This clonotype occurred many times. The chain recombines TRBV9 with TRBJ1-1; no reliable D call. Germline values: CDR1 SGDLS, CDR2 YYNGEE. V dropped 3 bases and J dropped 5 bases, with 14 bases sitting between them. The CDR3 length is 14 residues. CDR3 sequence: CASSEVVLRTEAFF. The CDR3 bases are TGTGCCAGCAGCGAAGTAGTATTGCGGACTGAAGCTTTCTTT.